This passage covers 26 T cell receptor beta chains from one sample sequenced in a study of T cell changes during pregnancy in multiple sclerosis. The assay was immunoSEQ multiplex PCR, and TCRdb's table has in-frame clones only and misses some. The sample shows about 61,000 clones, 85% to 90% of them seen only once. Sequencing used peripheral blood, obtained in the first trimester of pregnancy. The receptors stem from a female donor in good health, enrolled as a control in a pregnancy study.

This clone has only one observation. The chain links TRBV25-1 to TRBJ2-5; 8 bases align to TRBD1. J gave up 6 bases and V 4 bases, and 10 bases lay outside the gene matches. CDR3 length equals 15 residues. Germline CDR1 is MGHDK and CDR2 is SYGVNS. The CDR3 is CASSASGQGVKTQYF. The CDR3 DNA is TGTGCCAGCAGTGCATCTGGACAGGGAGTAAAGACCCAGTACTTC. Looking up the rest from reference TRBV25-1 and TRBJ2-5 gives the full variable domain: EADIYQTPRYLVIGTGKKITLECSQTMGHDKMYWYQQDPGMELHLIHYSYGVNSTEKGDLSSESTVSRIRTEHFPLTLESARPSHTSQYLCASSASGQGVKTQYFGPGTRLLVL.

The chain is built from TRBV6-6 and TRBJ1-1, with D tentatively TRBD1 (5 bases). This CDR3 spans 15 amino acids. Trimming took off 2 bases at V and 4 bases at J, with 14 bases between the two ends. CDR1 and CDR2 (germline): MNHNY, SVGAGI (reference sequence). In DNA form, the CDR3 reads TGTGCCAGCAGTTACAAGCGGGGAAGGGGCACTGAAGCTTTCTTT. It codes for CASSYKRGRGTEAFF.

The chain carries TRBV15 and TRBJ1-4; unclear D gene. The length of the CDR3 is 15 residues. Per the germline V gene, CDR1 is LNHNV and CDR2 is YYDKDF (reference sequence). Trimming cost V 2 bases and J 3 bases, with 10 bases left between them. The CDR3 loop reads CATSRPSGANEKLFF. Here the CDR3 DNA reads TGTGCCACCAGCAGACCAAGCGGGGCTAATGAAAAACTGTTTTTT.

The DNA for the CDR3 is TGTGCCTGGAGTGGAGGGAAAAACCGCGAGCAGTACTTC. Translation gives CAWSGGKNREQYF. J is TRBJ2-7 and V is TRBV30; TRBD2 is a possible D gene (5 bases). The V end was cut by 1 base, the J end by 6 bases, with 13 bases between. The CDR3 has 13 residues. Germline CDR1 reads GTSNPN; CDR2 reads SVGIG (reference sequence).

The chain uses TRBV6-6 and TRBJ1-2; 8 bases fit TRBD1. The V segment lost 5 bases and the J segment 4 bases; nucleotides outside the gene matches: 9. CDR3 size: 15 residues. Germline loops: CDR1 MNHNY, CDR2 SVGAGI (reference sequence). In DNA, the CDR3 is TGTGCCAGCAGTGGGGGGGACAGGAGCTTCTATGGCTACACCTTC. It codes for CASSGGDRSFYGYTF.

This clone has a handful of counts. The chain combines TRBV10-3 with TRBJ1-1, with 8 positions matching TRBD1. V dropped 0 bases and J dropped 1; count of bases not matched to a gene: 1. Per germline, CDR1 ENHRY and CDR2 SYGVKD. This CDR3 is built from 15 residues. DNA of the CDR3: TGTGCCATCAGTGAGTCGACAGGGGAGAACACTGAAGCTTTCTTT. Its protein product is CAISESTGENTEAFF.

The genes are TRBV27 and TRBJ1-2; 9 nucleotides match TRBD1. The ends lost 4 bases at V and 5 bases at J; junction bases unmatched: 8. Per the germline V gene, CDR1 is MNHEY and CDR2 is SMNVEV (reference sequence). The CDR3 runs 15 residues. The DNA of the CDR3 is TGTGCCAGCAGTTGGGACAGGGAACACGTTTATGGCTACACCTTC. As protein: CASSWDREHVYGYTF.

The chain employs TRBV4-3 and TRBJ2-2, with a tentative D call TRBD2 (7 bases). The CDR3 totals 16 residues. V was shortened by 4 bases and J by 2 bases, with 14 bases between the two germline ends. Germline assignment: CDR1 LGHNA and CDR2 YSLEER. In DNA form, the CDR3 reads TGCGCCAGCAGCCTCAAAGGGGGGGTCAACACCGGGGAGCTGTTTTTT. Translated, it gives CASSLKGGVNTGELFF.

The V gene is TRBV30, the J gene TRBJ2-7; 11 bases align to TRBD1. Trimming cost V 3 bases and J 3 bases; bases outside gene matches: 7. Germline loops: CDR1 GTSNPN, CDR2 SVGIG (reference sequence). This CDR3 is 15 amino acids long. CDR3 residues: CAWSEGTGGYYEQYF. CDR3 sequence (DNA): TGTGCCTGGAGCGAGGGGACAGGGGGTTACTACGAGCAGTACTTC.

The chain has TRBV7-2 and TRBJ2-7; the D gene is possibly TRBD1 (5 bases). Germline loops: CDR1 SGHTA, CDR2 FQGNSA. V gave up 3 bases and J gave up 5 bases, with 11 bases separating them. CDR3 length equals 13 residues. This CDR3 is CASSFITGHEQYF. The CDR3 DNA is TGTGCCAGCAGCTTTATTACAGGACACGAGCAGTACTTC.

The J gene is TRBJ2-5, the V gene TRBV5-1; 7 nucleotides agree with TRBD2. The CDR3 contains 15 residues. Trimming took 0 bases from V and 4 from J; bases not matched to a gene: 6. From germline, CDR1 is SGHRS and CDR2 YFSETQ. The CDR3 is CASSLAPAGVETQYF. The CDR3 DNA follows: TGCGCCAGCAGCTTGGCCCCGGCGGGGGTAGAGACCCAGTACTTC.

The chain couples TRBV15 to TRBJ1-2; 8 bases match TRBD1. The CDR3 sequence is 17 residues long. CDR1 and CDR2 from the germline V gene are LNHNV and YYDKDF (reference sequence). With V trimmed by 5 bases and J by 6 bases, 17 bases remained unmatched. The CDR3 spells CATSYYKQGGGIDGYTF. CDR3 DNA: TGTGCCACCAGCTATTACAAACAGGGGGGGGGAATAGATGGCTACACCTTC.

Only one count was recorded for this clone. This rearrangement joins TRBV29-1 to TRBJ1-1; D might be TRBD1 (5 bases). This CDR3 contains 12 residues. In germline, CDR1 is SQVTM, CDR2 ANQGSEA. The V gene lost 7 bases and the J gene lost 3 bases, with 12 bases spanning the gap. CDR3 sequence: CSANGGYTEAFF. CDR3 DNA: TGCAGCGCCAACGGGGGATACACTGAAGCTTTCTTT.

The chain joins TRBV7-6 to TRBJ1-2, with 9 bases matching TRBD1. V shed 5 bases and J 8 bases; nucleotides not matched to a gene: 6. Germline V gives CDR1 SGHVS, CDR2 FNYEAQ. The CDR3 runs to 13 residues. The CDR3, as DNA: TGTGCCAGCAGCCCGGGACAGGGAGGGGGCTACACCTTC. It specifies CASSPGQGGGYTF. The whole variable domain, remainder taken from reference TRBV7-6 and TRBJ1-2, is GAGVSQSPRYKVTKRGQDVALRCDPISGHVSLYWYRQALGQGPEFLTYFNYEAQQDKSGLPNDRFSAERPEGSISTLTIQRTEQRDSAMYRCASSPGQGGGYTFGSGTRLTVV.

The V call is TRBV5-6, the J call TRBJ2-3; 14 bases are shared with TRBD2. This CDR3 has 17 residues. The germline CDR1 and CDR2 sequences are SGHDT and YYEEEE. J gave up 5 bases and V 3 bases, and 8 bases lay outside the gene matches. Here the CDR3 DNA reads TGTGCCAGCAGCTGGAAGGGACTAGCGGGGGCCCGAGATACGCAGTATTTT. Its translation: CASSWKGLAGARDTQYF.

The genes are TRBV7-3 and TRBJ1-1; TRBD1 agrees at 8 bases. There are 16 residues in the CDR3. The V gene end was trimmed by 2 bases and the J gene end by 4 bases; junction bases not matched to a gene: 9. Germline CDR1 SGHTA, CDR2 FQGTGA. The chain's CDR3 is CASSLRPGQGSTEAFF. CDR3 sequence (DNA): TGTGCCAGCAGCTTACGACCCGGACAGGGTTCCACTGAAGCTTTCTTT.

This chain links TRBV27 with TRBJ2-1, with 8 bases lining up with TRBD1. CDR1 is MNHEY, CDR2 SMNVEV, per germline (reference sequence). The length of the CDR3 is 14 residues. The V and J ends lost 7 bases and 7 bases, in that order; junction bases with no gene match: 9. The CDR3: CASTTGGPGNEQFF. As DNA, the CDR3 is TGTGCCAGCACAACAGGGGGGCCGGGGAATGAGCAGTTCTTC.

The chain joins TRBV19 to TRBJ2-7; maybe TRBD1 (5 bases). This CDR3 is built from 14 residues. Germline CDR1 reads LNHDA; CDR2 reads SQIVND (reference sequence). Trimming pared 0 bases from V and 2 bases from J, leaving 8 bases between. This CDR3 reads CASSIDRATYEQYF. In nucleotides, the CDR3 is TGTGCCAGTAGTATAGACAGGGCGACCTACGAGCAGTACTTC. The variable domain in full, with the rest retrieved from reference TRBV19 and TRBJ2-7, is DGGITQSPKYLFRKEGQNVTLSCEQNLNHDAMYWYRQDPGQGLRLIYYSQIVNDFQKGDIAEGYSVSREKKESFPLTVTSAQKNPTAFYLCASSIDRATYEQYFGPGTRLTVT.

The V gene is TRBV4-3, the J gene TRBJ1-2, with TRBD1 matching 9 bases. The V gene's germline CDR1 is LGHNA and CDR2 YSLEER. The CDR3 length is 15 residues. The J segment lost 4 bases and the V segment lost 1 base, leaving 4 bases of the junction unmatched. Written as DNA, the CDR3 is TGCGCCAGCAGCCAAGTTGTGGGACAGGGCTATGGCTACACCTTC. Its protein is CASSQVVGQGYGYTF.

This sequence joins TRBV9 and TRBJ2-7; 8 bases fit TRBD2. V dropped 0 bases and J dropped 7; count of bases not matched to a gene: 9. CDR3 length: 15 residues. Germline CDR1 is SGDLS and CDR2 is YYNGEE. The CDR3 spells CASSVAIAGPWEQYF. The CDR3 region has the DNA TGTGCCAGCAGCGTAGCTATAGCGGGGCCTTGGGAGCAGTACTTC.

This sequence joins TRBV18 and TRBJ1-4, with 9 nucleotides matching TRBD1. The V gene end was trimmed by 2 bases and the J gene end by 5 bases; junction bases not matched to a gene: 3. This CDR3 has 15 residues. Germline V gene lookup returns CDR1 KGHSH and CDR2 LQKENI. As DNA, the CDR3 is TGTGCCAGCTCACCAGGGACAGGGCCGAATGAAAAACTGTTTTTT. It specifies CASSPGTGPNEKLFF.

For the CDR3, the DNA is TGTGCCAGCCCTTCCCCGGGACAAATGACCCAGTACTTC. Amino acid sequence: CASPSPGQMTQYF. The V and J genes are TRBV2 and TRBJ2-5, with D tentatively TRBD1 (6 bases). CDR1 and CDR2 from the germline V gene are SNHLY and FYNNEI. The ends were cut back, 8 bases at V and 7 bases at J, with 17 bases in the middle. The CDR3 has 13 residues.

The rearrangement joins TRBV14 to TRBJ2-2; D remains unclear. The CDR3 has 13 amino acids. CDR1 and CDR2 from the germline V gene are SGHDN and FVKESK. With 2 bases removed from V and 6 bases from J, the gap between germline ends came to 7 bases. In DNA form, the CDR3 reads TGTGCCAGCAGCCAAAATCCTGCCGGGGAGCTGTTTTTT. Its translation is CASSQNPAGELFF.

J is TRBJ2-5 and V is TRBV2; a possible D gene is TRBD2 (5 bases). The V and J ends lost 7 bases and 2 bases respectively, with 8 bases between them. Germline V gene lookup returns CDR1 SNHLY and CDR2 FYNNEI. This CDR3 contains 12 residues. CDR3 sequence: CASNGRQETQYF. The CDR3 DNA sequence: TGTGCCAGCAATGGGAGACAAGAGACCCAGTACTTC.

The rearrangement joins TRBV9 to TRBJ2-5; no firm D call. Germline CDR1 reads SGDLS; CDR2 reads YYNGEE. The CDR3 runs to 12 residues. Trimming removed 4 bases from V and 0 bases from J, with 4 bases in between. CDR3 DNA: TGTGCCAGCAGCCCGTACCAAGAGACCCAGTACTTC. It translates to CASSPYQETQYF.

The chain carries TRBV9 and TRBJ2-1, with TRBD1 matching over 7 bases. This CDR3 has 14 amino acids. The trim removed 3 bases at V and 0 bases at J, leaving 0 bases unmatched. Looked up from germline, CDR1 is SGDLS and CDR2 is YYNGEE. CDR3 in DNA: TGTGCCAGCAGCGCAGGGGGCTCCTACAATGAGCAGTTCTTC. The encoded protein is CASSAGGSYNEQFF. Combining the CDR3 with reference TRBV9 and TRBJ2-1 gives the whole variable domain DSGVTQTPKHLITATGQRVTLRCSPRSGDLSVYWYQQSLDQGLQFLIQYYNGEERAKGNILERFSAQQFPDLHSELNLSSLELGDSALYFCASSAGGSYNEQFFGPGTRLTVL.